These 17 T cell receptor beta chains share one sample of origin, sequenced in a study of PD-1 blockade in classical Hodgkin lymphoma. Each and every patient relapsed after autologous stem cell transplantation, and patients got differing brentuximab vedotin exposure. Clones were read by immunoSEQ multiplex PCR, and TCRdb kept only the in-frame ones, dropping some. The sample yields 14,000 to 15,000 clones, approximately 58% seen once. Sequencing used peripheral blood mononuclear cells (PBMCs), obtained at baseline. The receptors were gathered from a human donor with classical Hodgkin lymphoma.

This rearrangement joins TRBV28 to TRBJ1-2; TRBD1 matches 8 bases. This CDR3 is built from 14 residues. The V segment lost 7 bases and the J segment 4 bases; nucleotides outside the gene matches: 8. The germline V gene has CDR1 MDHEN and CDR2 SYDVKM. The CDR3 DNA follows: TGTGCCAGCAATCCTTACAGGGGGGGCTATGGCTACACCTTC. Its protein product is CASNPYRGGYGYTF.

This clone was observed a handful of times. The CDR3 DNA is TGTGCCAGCAGTGACTCCTCGACAGGGAACTATGGCTACACCTTC. Translating gives CASSDSSTGNYGYTF. The chain carries TRBV2 and TRBJ1-2; TRBD1 matches 7 bases. Germline V gives CDR1 SNHLY, CDR2 FYNNEI. This CDR3 is 15 amino acids long. With V trimmed by 3 bases and J by 2 bases, 6 bases remained unmatched. Drawing the rest from reference TRBV2 and TRBJ1-2, the complete variable domain is EPEVTQTPSHQVTQMGQEVILRCVPISNHLYFYWYRQILGQKVEFLVSFYNNEISEKSEIFDDQFSVERPDGSNFTLKIRSTKLEDSAMYFCASSDSSTGNYGYTFGSGTRLTVV.

The V call is TRBV11-2, the J call TRBJ2-7, with D hard to call. CDR3 length: 13 amino acids. V was clipped by 0 bases and J by 6 bases, with 9 bases between them. The germline V gene has CDR1 SGHAT and CDR2 FQNNGV. CDR3 coding DNA: TGTGCCAGCAGCTTAGAGCCCAGAGGCGAGCAGTACTTC. Residues: CASSLEPRGEQYF.

The genes are TRBV18 and TRBJ2-3, with 7 positions matching TRBD1. V lost 1 base to trimming and J lost 0 bases; unmatched junction nucleotides: 10. Per the germline V gene, CDR1 is KGHSH and CDR2 is LQKENI. CDR3 length: 18 residues. CDR3 sequence reads: CASSPRDRILFSTDTQYF. DNA for the CDR3: TGTGCCAGCTCACCACGGGACAGAATCCTCTTTAGCACAGATACGCAGTATTTT.

This clone has more than one count but fewer than ten. This rearrangement joins TRBV18 to TRBJ2-1; D unresolved. Trimming shortened V by 3 bases and J by 5 bases, and 2 bases separated the two germline ends. The germline CDR1 and CDR2 sequences are KGHSH and LQKENI. This CDR3 is 11 amino acids long. This CDR3 reads CASSPNNEQFF. The CDR3 bases are TGTGCCAGCTCACCGAACAATGAGCAGTTCTTC.

This sequence joins TRBV29-1 and TRBJ1-4; a possible D gene is TRBD1 (5 bases). Between the trimmed V and J ends, which lost 0 bases and 1 base, there was a span of 15 bases. CDR1 is SQVTM and CDR2 is ANQGSEA in the germline V gene. This CDR3 is 17 amino acids long. This CDR3 reads CSVEDGRDRGTNEKLFF. In nucleotides, the CDR3 is TGCAGCGTTGAAGATGGGAGGGACCGAGGAACTAATGAAAAACTGTTTTTT.

The J gene is TRBJ2-2, the V gene TRBV11-1, with D possibly being TRBD2 (6 bases). Per germline, CDR1 SGHAT and CDR2 FQDESV (reference sequence). This CDR3 is built from 19 residues. Trimming took 2 bases from V and 7 from J, leaving 26 bases between them. The CDR3 nucleotides read TGTGCCAGCAGCTTAAGTCCCTACGATGGGGGGAAGCGTGGCGGGGAGCTGTTTTTT. Its translation is CASSLSPYDGGKRGGELFF. The variable domain in full, with the rest retrieved from reference TRBV11-1 and TRBJ2-2, is EAEVAQSPRYKITEKSQAVAFWCDPISGHATLYWYRQILGQGPELLVQFQDESVVDDSQLPKDRFSAERLKGVDSTLKIQPAELGDSAMYLCASSLSPYDGGKRGGELFFGEGSRLTVL.

V usage is TRBV27 and J usage is TRBJ2-2; 8 nucleotides line up with TRBD1. CDR1 and CDR2 from the germline V gene are MNHEY and SMNVEV (reference sequence). V lost 3 bases to trimming and J lost 9 bases; unmatched junction nucleotides: 9. The CDR3 has 15 amino acids. The CDR3 spells CASSLRTGPARELFF. CDR3 coding DNA: TGTGCCAGCAGTTTGCGGACAGGGCCCGCCCGGGAGCTGTTTTTT.

The rearrangement uses TRBV7-8 and TRBJ2-1, with 8 positions matching TRBD2. The germline gives CDR1 SGHVS, CDR2 FQNEAQ. There are 16 residues in the CDR3. V trimming: 3 bases; J trimming: 4 bases; junction bases outside the gene matches: 8. This CDR3 is CASSFGSGGSYNEQFF. The CDR3 DNA reads TGTGCCAGCAGCTTCGGATCGGGAGGGTCTTACAATGAGCAGTTCTTC.

This clone was seen a few times. The genes are TRBV2 and TRBJ1-1; tentative D call: TRBD1 (5 bases). The ends were cut back, 0 bases at V and 1 base at J, with 15 bases in the middle. In germline, CDR1 is SNHLY, CDR2 FYNNEI. The CDR3 has 17 amino acids. This CDR3 reads CASSEARGTSRNTEAFF. CDR3 nucleotide sequence: TGTGCCAGCAGTGAAGCCCGGGGGACTAGTAGGAACACTGAAGCTTTCTTT.

This rearrangement joins TRBV4-2 to TRBJ2-3; D not resolved. The V gene's germline CDR1 is LGHNA and CDR2 YNFKEQ. The germline V and J ends were trimmed by 1 base and 2 bases, with 4 bases remaining between them. This CDR3 has 13 residues. The CDR3 sequence is CASSQGLTDTQYF. Written as DNA, the CDR3 is TGTGCCAGCAGCCAAGGACTCACAGATACGCAGTATTTT.

This clone occurred a few times. The CDR3 reads CASRTYQFWEQYF. For the CDR3, the DNA is TGTGCCAGCAGAACCTACCAGTTCTGGGAGCAGTACTTC. The V call is TRBV5-6, the J call TRBJ2-7, with unresolved D. The CDR3 length is 13 residues. Trimming shortened V by 5 bases and J by 7 bases, and 16 bases separated the two germline ends. Germline CDR1 reads SGHDT; CDR2 reads YYEEEE. The whole variable domain, filled in from reference TRBV5-6 and TRBJ2-7, reads DAGVTQSPTHLIKTRGQQVTLRCSPKSGHDTVSWYQQALGQGPQFIFQYYEEEERQRGNFPDRFSGHQFPNYSSELNVNALLLGDSALYLCASRTYQFWEQYFGPGTRLTVT.

The V and J genes are TRBV28 and TRBJ2-2; the D gene is possibly TRBD2 (5 bases). Trimming shortened V by 6 bases and J by 0 bases, and 14 bases separated the two germline ends. Germline loops: CDR1 MDHEN, CDR2 SYDVKM. The CDR3 is 16 amino acids. The CDR3 sequence: CASRPGRETNTGELFF. CDR3 nucleotides: TGTGCCAGCAGACCTGGACGGGAAACGAACACCGGGGAGCTGTTTTTT.

The chain has TRBV28 and TRBJ2-1, with 12 bases aligning to TRBD2. J lost 2 bases, V lost 5 bases, and 4 bases had no gene match. The CDR3 contains 16 residues. The germline CDR1 and CDR2 sequences are MDHEN and SYDVKM. The CDR3 reads CASSIWTSGAYNEQFF. CDR3 bases: TGTGCCAGCAGTATTTGGACTAGCGGGGCCTACAATGAGCAGTTCTTC.

As DNA, the CDR3 is TGTGCCAGCAGCCTACGAGCCTACGAGCAGTACTTC. Its protein is CASSLRAYEQYF. The chain links TRBV6-6 to TRBJ2-7; D gene unclear. Trimming left V 6 bases short and J 2 bases short, with 8 bases between. Germline assignment: CDR1 MNHNY and CDR2 SVGAGI (reference sequence). The CDR3 totals 12 residues.

V and J are TRBV27 and TRBJ2-2; 10 bases match TRBD2. Trimming removed 6 bases from V and 6 bases from J; junction bases left unmatched: 7. Looked up from germline, CDR1 is MNHEY and CDR2 is SMNVEV (reference sequence). The CDR3 has 15 residues. The CDR3 loop reads CASSAALAGAGELFF. For the CDR3, the DNA is TGTGCCAGCAGCGCGGCGCTAGCGGGAGCCGGGGAGCTGTTTTTT.

Relative to its sample, this clone is medium-sized. This chain uses TRBV11-3 with TRBJ2-3, with D tentatively TRBD1 or TRBD2 (6 bases each). The germline V and J ends were trimmed by 4 bases and 5 bases, with 16 bases remaining between them. The CDR3 sequence is 15 residues long. Germline V gene lookup returns CDR1 SGHNT and CDR2 YENEEA. CDR3 sequence (DNA): TGTGCCAGCAGCTCCGGTCGGGGGCCCGGAGATACGCAGTATTTT. It yields the protein CASSSGRGPGDTQYF.